The 20 T cell receptor beta chains below were found in one sample sequenced in a study of neurological immune-mediated disorders. Via MiXCR, TCRdb re-called the 5' RACE reads, giving one row per CDR3 protein. The table has some 48,000 distinct CDR3 sequences, roughly 14% seen once. The sample's time point: longitudinal time-point 2. Input material: PBMCs. The receptors were sampled from a male donor with HTLV-1-associated myelopathy (HAM/TSP).

Turning to this clonotype: This is likely a read error, given that the CDR3 carries no conserved phenylalanine or tryptophan at its end. The rearrangement joins TRBV7-6 to TRBJ1-5; D is unresolved. The J call may not be correct, given that the DNA end is closer to TRBJ2-3. The CDR3 has 17 amino acids. Germline-derived CDR1 and CDR2 are SGHVS and FNYEAQ. CDR3: CASSRLGIGRLHQPQYL. DNA of the CDR3: TGTGCCAGCAGCCGCTTGGGGATCGGTAGACTGCATCAGCCCCAGTATTTA.

At least ten counts were recorded for this clonotype. This chain connects TRBV5-1 to TRBJ2-5; 12 bases align to TRBD1. The length of the CDR3 is 16 residues. Germline trimming cut 0 bases from V and 4 bases from J; bases unmatched to any gene: 4. Germline V gives CDR1 SGHRS, CDR2 YFSETQ. CDR3 bases: TGCGCCAGCAGCTTGGCCTGGGACAGGGGGCGAGAGACCCAGTACTTC. Its translation: CASSLAWDRGRETQYF.

This clonotype has a count of ten or more. The gene calls are TRBV10-1 and TRBJ2-6; possibly TRBD1 or TRBD2 for D (5 bases each). The CDR3 spans 18 residues. Germline-derived CDR1 and CDR2 are WNHNN and SYGVQD (reference sequence). V lost 7 bases and J lost 2, with 21 bases in between. CDR3 sequence: CASTPGPKIRPGANVLTF. As DNA, the CDR3 is TGCGCCAGCACCCCGGGACCCAAGATCCGACCTGGGGCCAACGTCCTGACTTTC.

This clonotype was seen repeatedly, ten times or more. The chain carries TRBV7-9 and TRBJ2-1, with unresolved D. Germline V CDR1 and CDR2: SEHNR, FQNEAQ (reference sequence). CDR3 size: 15 residues. With 4 bases removed from V and 0 bases from J, the gap between germline ends came to 10 bases. This chain's CDR3 is CASSSKLSSYNEQFF. The CDR3 DNA reads TGTGCCAGCAGCTCAAAATTAAGCTCCTACAATGAGCAGTTCTTC.

The table lists this clonotype with many counts. The chain couples TRBV12-3 or TRBV12-4 to TRBJ2-1; TRBD1 might be the D (6 bases). Trimming cost V 5 bases and J 5 bases, with 13 bases left between them. The CDR3 has 14 amino acids. The CDR3 nucleotides read TGTGCCAGCAGTCGCTCGGACAGCGACAATGAGCAGTTCTTC. Protein product: CASSRSDSDNEQFF.

Many counts were recorded for this clonotype. The V call is TRBV20-1, the J call TRBJ2-2; D might be TRBD1 (5 bases). CDR3 length: 13 residues. Trimming shortened V by 5 bases and J by 2 bases, and 9 bases separated the two germline ends. Per the germline V gene, CDR1 is DFQATT and CDR2 is SNEGSKA (reference sequence). CDR3 coding DNA: TGCAGTGCTTTAGACAGTAACACCGGGGAGCTGTTTTTT. It yields the protein CSALDSNTGELFF.

The rearrangement links TRBV20-1 to TRBJ2-7; D could derive from TRBD1 or TRBD2 (5 bases each). The germline V gene encodes CDR1 DFQATT and CDR2 SNEGSKA (reference sequence). The CDR3 loop spans 14 amino acids. V gave up 2 bases and J gave up 3 bases, with 14 bases separating them. The CDR3 sequence is CSARRQGESYEQYF. Here the CDR3 DNA reads TGCAGTGCTAGAAGGCAGGGAGAGAGCTACGAGCAGTACTTC.

This clonotype appeared many times. The rearrangement links TRBV9 to TRBJ1-1; maybe TRBD1 (5 bases). Germline lookup yields CDR1 SGDLS and CDR2 YYNGEE. The germline V and J ends were trimmed by 0 bases and 1 base, with 10 bases remaining between them. The CDR3 consists of 15 residues. For the CDR3, the DNA is TGTGCCAGCAGCGTAGATCCGGGACGGAACACTGAAGCTTTCTTT. Its translation is CASSVDPGRNTEAFF.

Ten or more counts support this clonotype. The chain joins TRBV5-1 to TRBJ2-7, with 8 bases aligning to TRBD1. Per the germline V gene, CDR1 is SGHRS and CDR2 is YFSETQ. CDR3 length: 14 amino acids. V was pared by 0 bases and J by 5 bases, with 4 bases of the junction left unmatched. The CDR3 DNA is TGCGCCAGCAGCTTGGGGGCAGGGGGCCACGAGCAGTACTTC. This sequence encodes CASSLGAGGHEQYF.

This clonotype was observed many times. The chain joins TRBV10-2 to TRBJ1-2, with unresolved D. The CDR3 runs to 15 residues. The V end was cut by 3 bases, the J end by 6 bases, with 17 bases between. Germline V CDR1 and CDR2: WSHSY, SAAADI. The CDR3 is CASSERVLSLDGYTF. In DNA, the CDR3 is TGCGCCAGCAGTGAAAGGGTACTCTCCCTTGATGGCTACACCTTC.

This clonotype was recorded at least ten times. The chain joins TRBV29-1 to TRBJ2-3, with D perhaps matching TRBD1 (6 bases). Germline CDR1 and CDR2: SQVTM and ANQGSEA. This CDR3 has 13 amino acids. Trimming stripped 2 bases from V and 9 bases from J, with 15 bases between. CDR3 amino acids: CSVELTGPRTQYF. The CDR3 region has the DNA TGCAGCGTTGAATTGACAGGTCCCAGGACGCAGTATTTT.

This clonotype ranks as medium-sized. V is TRBV5-1 and J is TRBJ2-7, with a possible D match to TRBD1 (6 bases). V dropped 4 bases and J dropped 0 bases, with 11 bases sitting between them. This CDR3 contains 14 residues. Germline V lookup: CDR1 SGHRS, CDR2 YFSETQ. CDR3 bases: TGCGCCAGCAGCCCGGACAGTCTCTCCTACGAGCAGTACTTC. Amino acids: CASSPDSLSYEQYF.

This clonotype was seen repeatedly, ten times or more. The chain couples TRBV6-5 to TRBJ1-3, with TRBD1 matching over 9 bases. This CDR3 comprises 15 residues. V was pared by 6 bases and J by 6 bases, with 9 bases of the junction left unmatched. The germline V gene has CDR1 MNHEY and CDR2 SVGAGI. The CDR3 DNA sequence: TGTGCCAGCAGATTAACAGGGGGCAACGAAAACACCATATATTTT. It encodes CASRLTGGNENTIYF.

In regard to this clonotype: Possible read error: a much larger clone is one base away. The genes are TRBV6-2 or TRBV6-3 and TRBJ1-5; TRBD1 might be the D (5 bases). Trimming stripped 2 bases from V and 11 bases from J, with 10 bases between. The CDR3 consists of 12 residues. Germline V CDR1 and CDR2: MNHEY, SVGEGT. This CDR3 is CASSYRGQTQHF. The CDR3, as DNA: TGTGCCAGCAGTTACAGGGGCCAGACCCAGCATTTT.

This clonotype was observed at least ten times. V usage is TRBV28 and J usage is TRBJ2-7; a possible D gene is TRBD1 (5 bases). The CDR3 contains 15 residues. Germline V gives CDR1 MDHEN, CDR2 SYDVKM. The V gene lost 3 bases and the J gene lost 4 bases, with 16 bases spanning the gap. CDR3 in amino acids: CASSLQTGLPYEQYF. The CDR3 DNA is TGTGCCAGCAGTTTGCAAACAGGTCTTCCTTACGAGCAGTACTTC.

By share of the sample, this clonotype is medium-sized. V is TRBV5-1 and J is TRBJ2-7; D possibly matches TRBD1 or TRBD2 (5 bases each). V lost 7 bases and J 7 bases, leaving 15 bases between the germline ends. This CDR3 has 12 residues. Germline V lookup: CDR1 SGHRS, CDR2 YFSETQ. The CDR3 nucleotides are TGCGCCAGCGGGGACGGACCTGGTGAGCAGTACTTC. Its translation is CASGDGPGEQYF.

This clonotype was observed many times. V gene TRBV20-1 combines with J gene TRBJ2-6; 9 nucleotides match TRBD1. Germline V CDR1 and CDR2: DFQATT, SNEGSKA (reference sequence). V was clipped by 5 bases and J by 4 bases; unmatched bases: 9. This CDR3 contains 16 residues. CDR3 DNA: TGCAGTGCTGCCCGGGACAGGGCGTCAGGGGCCAACGTCCTGACTTTC. Protein product: CSAARDRASGANVLTF.

This clonotype was seen at least ten times. V usage is TRBV5-1 and J usage is TRBJ2-7; 7 bases map to TRBD1. The germline V gene has CDR1 SGHRS and CDR2 YFSETQ. V gave up 3 bases and J gave up 5 bases; unmatched junction bases: 8. The CDR3 is 14 amino acids. Here the CDR3 reads CASSSRQGGNEQYF. The CDR3, as DNA: TGCGCCAGCAGCTCGCGACAGGGTGGCAACGAGCAGTACTTC.

This clonotype was observed many times. The chain uses TRBV7-9 and TRBJ2-3, with D perhaps TRBD1 (6 bases). Per the germline V gene, CDR1 is SEHNR and CDR2 is FQNEAQ (reference sequence). Between the trimmed V and J ends, which lost 4 bases and 7 bases, there was a span of 15 bases. The CDR3 extends over 14 amino acids. As DNA, the CDR3 is TGTGCCAGCAGCTCCCCCCCCACAGGGAATACGCAGTATTTT. Its translation: CASSSPPTGNTQYF.

This clonotype was observed many times. This sequence joins TRBV20-1 and TRBJ1-6; D ambiguous. V was pared by 6 bases and J by 13 bases, with 22 bases between. The CDR3 length is 14 residues. Germline values: CDR1 DFQATT, CDR2 SNEGSKA (reference sequence). The DNA of the CDR3 is TGCAGTGCGCCAACCGGGCCACCCACTTCCCCCCTCCACTTT. Its protein product is CSAPTGPPTSPLHF.